These 14 T cell receptor beta chains originate from one sample sequenced in a study of blood T cells in healthy people across ages. A second PCR, run for roughly 7 to 12 cycles, used a sample-barcoded 5' primer plus a J-beta primer mix. One entry per CDR3 protein, called by TCRdb with MiXCR from the 5' RACE reads. Altogether fewer than 950,000 distinct CDR3 sequences are present, roughly 50% being singletons, with the ten largest covering roughly two fifths. The sequenced material came from blood. Source of these receptors: a man at least 80 years old in good health.

The J gene is TRBJ2-7, the V gene TRBV20-1, with D possibly being TRBD2 (5 bases). The CDR3 has 14 amino acids. V was shortened by 3 bases and J by 0 bases, with 12 bases between the two germline ends. Germline CDR1 and CDR2: DFQATT and SNEGSKA (reference sequence). The CDR3 bases are TGCAGTGCTAGCAGGCGGGTAAGCTCCTACGAGCAGTACTTC. Translation: CSASRRVSSYEQYF.

Concerning this clonotype: One junction end disagrees with the germline gene, perhaps due to a read error. The rearrangement uses TRBV7-9 and TRBJ2-1, with 7 bases identical to TRBD1. CDR1 is SEHNR, CDR2 FQNEAQ, per germline (reference sequence). The CDR3 totals 15 residues. CDR3 amino acids: CASSLGSGQYIEQFF. For the CDR3, the DNA is TGTGCCAGCAGCTTAGGGTCGGGACAGTACATTGAGCAGTTCTTC.

The chain is built from TRBV4-2 and TRBJ2-1; the D gene could be TRBD1 or TRBD2 (6 bases each). The J call may be faulty, since TRBJ2-7 better matches the DNA end. Germline CDR1 is LGHNA and CDR2 is YNFKEQ. The CDR3 has 15 residues. CDR3 sequence reads: CASSQEGGSYNEQYF. The CDR3 DNA sequence: TGTGCCAGCAGCCAAGAGGGGGGCTCTTACAATGAGCAGTACTTC.

V gene TRBV6-2 or TRBV6-3 combines with J gene TRBJ2-7; TRBD1 is a possible D gene (6 bases). V was cut by 7 bases and J by 4 bases, with 14 bases left in between. CDR3 length: 13 residues. Germline values: CDR1 MNHEY, CDR2 SVGEGT. In nucleotides, the CDR3 is TGTGCCAGCAATCGGGACACGTCTTACGAGCAGTACTTC. It translates to CASNRDTSYEQYF.

This chain uses TRBV29-1 with TRBJ2-7; TRBD1 aligns across 7 bases. CDR3 length: 15 amino acids. CDR1 and CDR2 from the germline V gene are SQVTM and ANQGSEA. V was clipped by 6 bases and J by 3 bases; unmatched bases: 14. The CDR3 sequence is CSVYKTGQSIYEQYF. Here the CDR3 DNA reads TGCAGCGTATATAAGACAGGGCAATCAATCTACGAGCAGTACTTC.

The J gene is TRBJ2-4, the V gene TRBV6-5, with 9 bases that match TRBD2. Trimming cost V 0 bases and J 8 bases; bases outside gene matches: 5. The CDR3 runs to 15 residues. Germline V gene sequence: CDR1 MNHEY, CDR2 SVGAGI. CDR3 sequence (DNA): TGTGCCAGCAGTTACTCTAGCGGGAGTTCTTACATTCAGTACTTC. It encodes CASSYSSGSSYIQYF.

V usage is TRBV7-2 and J usage is TRBJ2-5; 10 bases are a match to TRBD2. Germline CDR1 and CDR2: SGHTA and FQGNSA. Trimming removed 6 bases from V and 8 bases from J; junction bases left unmatched: 12. This CDR3 comprises 15 residues. Here the CDR3 DNA reads TGTGCCAGCAGTCATCTAGCGGGAGCCCCTCCTACCCAGTACTTC. This gives the protein CASSHLAGAPPTQYF.

V and J are TRBV6-5 and TRBJ2-7; tentatively, D is TRBD2 (6 bases). The CDR3 consists of 16 residues. The germline V and J ends were trimmed by 0 bases and 1 base, with 13 bases remaining between them. The V gene's germline CDR1 is MNHEY and CDR2 SVGAGI. The CDR3, as DNA: TGTGCCAGCAGTTACTCGGGGGGAGAGAGATCCTACGAGCAGTACTTC. It is translated as CASSYSGGERSYEQYF.

This clonotype showed up just a few times. The chain links TRBV29-1 to TRBJ2-7; D gene unclear. The DNA end is a closer match to TRBJ2-5, so the J assignment may be wrong. CDR3 size: 12 residues. CDR1 and CDR2 (germline): SQVTM, ANQGSEA. The CDR3 sequence is CSVEASAETQYF. The CDR3 DNA reads as TGCAGCGTTGAAGCCAGTGCAGAGACCCAGTACTTC.

This sequence joins TRBV18 and TRBJ1-2, with D perhaps matching TRBD1 (6 bases). This CDR3 comprises 16 residues. CDR1 is KGHSH and CDR2 is LQKENI in the germline V gene. V lost 6 bases, J lost 0 bases, and 17 bases lay in between. The CDR3 loop reads CASSSLHRDPNYGYTF. In nucleotides, the CDR3 is TGTGCCAGCTCTTCCCTGCACAGGGATCCTAACTATGGCTACACCTTC.

This chain connects TRBV10-3 to TRBJ2-1; 11 positions agree with TRBD2. This CDR3 spans 19 amino acids. The V segment lost 2 bases and the J segment 1 base; nucleotides outside the gene matches: 10. Germline V gene lookup returns CDR1 ENHRY and CDR2 SYGVKD. The CDR3 loop is CAISEGGFSGRASYNEQFF. The DNA of the CDR3 is TGTGCCATCAGTGAGGGGGGATTTAGCGGGAGGGCTTCCTACAATGAGCAGTTCTTC.

This chain's CDR3 is CASSQDKRKGYAYF. As DNA, the CDR3 is TGTGCCAGCAGCCAAGATAAGAGAAAGGGATACGCGTATTTT. The genes are TRBV3-1 and TRBJ2-3; D is ambiguous. The length of the CDR3 is 14 residues. Germline V gene lookup returns CDR1 LGHDT and CDR2 YNNKEL (reference sequence). V was pared by 0 bases and J by 14 bases, with 18 bases between.

This clonotype was counted between two and nine times. V usage is TRBV2 and J usage is TRBJ2-5; 9 bases fit TRBD2. The CDR3 sequence is 15 residues long. Germline CDR1 SNHLY, CDR2 FYNNEI. Trimming at V came to 2 bases and at J to 5 bases, leaving 6 bases not matched to a gene. The CDR3 DNA reads TGTGCCAGCAGTGAAATGGGACTAGCATCGGAGACCCAGTACTTC. This encodes CASSEMGLASETQYF.

This clonotype was observed a handful of times. CDR3 bases: TGTGCCACCAGTGATTTCCGGGACAGGGGGCGCAAAGAGACCCAGTACTTC. As protein: CATSDFRDRGRKETQYF. V usage is TRBV24-1 and J usage is TRBJ2-5, with 12 positions matching TRBD1. J gave up 3 bases and V 1 base, and 5 bases lay outside the gene matches. This CDR3 region has 17 residues. Germline assignment: CDR1 KGHDR and CDR2 SFDVKD.